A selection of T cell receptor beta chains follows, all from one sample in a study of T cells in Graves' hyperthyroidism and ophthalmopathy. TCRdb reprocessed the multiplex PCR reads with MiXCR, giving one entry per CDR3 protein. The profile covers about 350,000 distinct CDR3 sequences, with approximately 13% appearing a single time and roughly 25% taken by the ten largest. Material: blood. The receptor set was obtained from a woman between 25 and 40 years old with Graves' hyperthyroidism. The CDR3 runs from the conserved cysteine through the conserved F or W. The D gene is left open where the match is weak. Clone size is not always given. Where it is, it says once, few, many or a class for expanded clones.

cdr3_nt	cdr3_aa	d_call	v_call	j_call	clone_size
TGTGCCAGCAGCCTGCTCCAGAGGACTGGCTACACCTTC	CASSLLQRTGYTF	-	TRBV3-1	TRBJ1-2	many
TGTGCCAGCAGTGAAAATACAGATACGCAGTATTTT	CASSENTDTQYF	-	TRBV6-1	TRBJ2-3	few
TGTGCCAGCACCTCCCCTCCTATCGTGTCCGGCTACACCTTC	CASTSPPIVSGYTF	-	TRBV6-1	TRBJ1-2	many
TGTGCCAGCAGCCCACGCTCGGGCGTCGGGGAGCTGTTTTTT	CASSPRSGVGELFF	-	TRBV7-8	TRBJ2-2	many
TGCGCCAGCAGTGGTCCTAAAACAGGGTCTGAAGCTTTCTTT	CASSGPKTGSEAFF	-	TRBV10-1	TRBJ1-1	few
TGTGCCAGCAGCATCCAGGAGAATAATTCACCCCTCCACTTT	CASSIQENNSPLHF	-	TRBV11-2	TRBJ1-6	many
TGCGCCAGCAGTCTCACTAGCGCACCACTCCCGGGTGAGCAGTTCTTC	CASSLTSAPLPGEQFF	TRBD2	TRBV5-1	TRBJ2-1	-
TGTGCCATCAGTGAAGTAGCGGGTAACTCCTACGAGCAGTACTTC	CAISEVAGNSYEQYF	TRBD2	TRBV10-3	TRBJ2-7	many
TGTGCCAGCAGCTACGGGCCTCCGCACACAGATACGCAGTATTTT	CASSYGPPHTDTQYF	-	TRBV11-2	TRBJ2-3	few
TGTGCCAGTAGTAGTCCCTCGGGCGGGAGCACAGATACGCAGTATTTT	CASSSPSGGSTDTQYF	-	TRBV19	TRBJ2-3	-
TGTGCCAGCAGCCAGGGAGGCTCTGGGGCCAACGTCCTGACTTTC	CASSQGGSGANVLTF	-	TRBV3-1	TRBJ2-6	many
TGTGCCAGCAGTTACTCGGCGGGGGCGCCCACTGAAGCTTTCTTT	CASSYSAGAPTEAFF	-	TRBV6-5	TRBJ1-1	many
TGCAGCGTCCCGGACCCGCAAGGCTATGGCTACACCTTC	CSVPDPQGYGYTF	-	TRBV29-1	TRBJ1-2	-
TGTGCCAGCACGTATAGGGAATGGAGCCTCCGCAATCAGCCCCAGCATTTT	CASTYREWSLRNQPQHF	-	TRBV6-1	TRBJ1-5	-
TGTGCCAGCAGCCTTTCGGGACAGAGCAACACTGAAGCTTTCTTT	CASSLSGQSNTEAFF	TRBD1	TRBV7-8	TRBJ1-1	many
TGCAGTGCTGTACACAACTACGAGCAGTACTTC	CSAVHNYEQYF	-	TRBV20-1	TRBJ2-7	few
TGCAGTGCTAGAGATTGGGACAGGGACTATGGCTACACCTTC	CSARDWDRDYGYTF	TRBD1	TRBV20-1	TRBJ1-2	many
TGTGCCAGCACGGGACAGCGACAAGAGACCCAGTACTTC	CASTGQRQETQYF	TRBD1	TRBV2	TRBJ2-5	many
TGTGCCAGCAGTTTCATCGGAAACACCATATATTTT	CASSFIGNTIYF	-	TRBV28	TRBJ1-3	few
TGTGCCATCAGTGAGCGGCTAGCGGGAGGTGGAGATACGCAGTATTTT	CAISERLAGGGDTQYF	TRBD2	TRBV10-3	TRBJ2-3	many
TGTGCCAGCAGGCCTGGAGGGGGGGAGCTGTTTTTT	CASRPGGGELFF	-	TRBV6-1	TRBJ2-2	few
TGCAGTGCACCGAGGACTAGCGGGAGATACGAGCAGTACTTC	CSAPRTSGRYEQYF	TRBD2	TRBV20-1	TRBJ2-7	-
TGCAGCGTTGTAGGGACAGGGGGAACCTACGAGCAGTACTTC	CSVVGTGGTYEQYF	TRBD1	TRBV29-1	TRBJ2-7	few
TGCGCCAGCAGCGACCCGGGACAACCCACCGACGAGCAGTACTTC	CASSDPGQPTDEQYF	-	TRBV4-1	TRBJ2-7	-
TGTGCCAGTAGTCCCAGCCGACTCGCCGTCGCCTACGAGCAGTACTTC	CASSPSRLAVAYEQYF	-	TRBV19	TRBJ2-7	few
TGTGCCAGCAGTGAGCCCCTCGGGGCGGGAGGGCAGAATGAGCAGTTCTTC	CASSEPLGAGGQNEQFF	TRBD2	TRBV2	TRBJ2-1	many
TGCAGCGAAGCGGGAGGATCAGATACGCAGTATTTT	CSEAGGSDTQYF	TRBD2	TRBV20-1	TRBJ2-3	-
TGTGCCAGCCGGGCGGGAGCGGCCTACAATGAGCAGTTCTTC	CASRAGAAYNEQFF	TRBD2	TRBV2	TRBJ2-1	many
TGTGCCAGCAGTTTCAGCGGGAGGATACCGTACGAGCAGTACTTC	CASSFSGRIPYEQYF	TRBD2	TRBV12-3/TRBV12-4	TRBJ2-7	few
TGTGCCAGCAGTAGTGAAGGGGCCCGGCGGTCACCCCTCCACTTT	CASSSEGARRSPLHF	-	TRBV27	TRBJ1-6	many
TGTGCCAGCGATTGGGGGACAGGGGATAGCAATCAGCCCCAGCATTTT	CASDWGTGDSNQPQHF	TRBD1	TRBV7-3	TRBJ1-5	many
TGCGCCAGCGGACGGACCGCCTCGAATGAGCAGTTCTTC	CASGRTASNEQFF	-	TRBV10-1	TRBJ2-1	few
TGTGCCTGGAGTCCGGGGGGGATGACCACCGCCTATGGCTACACCTTC	CAWSPGGMTTAYGYTF	-	TRBV30	TRBJ1-2	many
TGTGCCAGCAAATCTAGCGGGAGACGCAAGGAGCAGTTCTTC	CASKSSGRRKEQFF	TRBD2	TRBV3-1	TRBJ2-1	few
TGTGCCAGCAGCTTTCCTGGGGGCCCTTCCTACGAGCAGTACTTC	CASSFPGGPSYEQYF	-	TRBV7-9	TRBJ2-7	-
TGTGCCAGCTCACCACCGGGGGGACTAGCGGGAGTGAATGAGCAGTTCTTC	CASSPPGGLAGVNEQFF	TRBD2	TRBV18	TRBJ2-1	few
TGTGCCAGCAGTTTATCGACCCAGCACGTCCGAGGCGACTATGGCTACACCTTC	CASSLSTQHVRGDYGYTF	-	TRBV27	TRBJ1-2	-
TGTGCCAGCAGTTTTATTTACAGGAACACTGAAGCTTTCTTT	CASSFIYRNTEAFF	-	TRBV28	TRBJ1-1	many
TGTGCCAGTAGTATAACGTTTGAGCGGGGCGCCACCGGGGAGCTGTTTTTT	CASSITFERGATGELFF	TRBD2	TRBV19	TRBJ2-2	-
TGTGCCAGCAGCGTAGACCCATTCGGGGGAGCGGGAAATGAGCAGTTCTTC	CASSVDPFGGAGNEQFF	TRBD2	TRBV9	TRBJ2-1	many
TGTGCCAGCAGTGAAAATAGCGGGGTCACAGATACGCAGTATTTT	CASSENSGVTDTQYF	TRBD2	TRBV2	TRBJ2-3	many
TGTGCCAGCAGGTCAGGGTCCATGAACACTGAAGCTTTCTTT	CASRSGSMNTEAFF	-	TRBV6-2/TRBV6-3	TRBJ1-1	many
TGTGCCAGCATCAAGAAAGAGACCCAGTACTTC	CASIKKETQYF	-	TRBV28	TRBJ2-5	many
TGCGCCAGCAGTGTTGACAGGGGAGCCGAGCAGTACTTC	CASSVDRGAEQYF	TRBD1	TRBV10-1	TRBJ2-7	many
TGTGCCAGCAGCCCCCCCCTAGGGACTAGCGGCTGGGCGGGCAATGAGCAGTTCTTC	CASSPPLGTSGWAGNEQFF	TRBD2	TRBV11-2	TRBJ2-1	many
TGCAGTGCCCGAACAGGGGGCGGTCGGTCAAGGGAGCTGTTTTTT	CSARTGGGRSRELFF	TRBD1	TRBV20-1	TRBJ2-2	-
TGCAGTGCCCCCCCGGGACCTACAAACGAGCAGTACTTC	CSAPPGPTNEQYF	-	TRBV20-1	TRBJ2-7	many
TGTGCCAGCAGCTTAGCCTCTTGGGATACGCAGTATTTT	CASSLASWDTQYF	-	TRBV7-6	TRBJ2-3	few
TGTGCCAGCAGCTCGAGACCGACCGATACGCAGTATTTT	CASSSRPTDTQYF	-	TRBV7-9	TRBJ2-3	many
TGTGCCAGCAGTTTTTCGGGAGCGGGATACGAGCAGTACTTC	CASSFSGAGYEQYF	TRBD2	TRBV12-3/TRBV12-4	TRBJ2-7	-